Described below is a single T cell receptor beta chain sequence and its context. This clonotype has just a few counts. Its binding antigen is unknown. Compared with germline, one end of the junction differs, possibly owing to a read error. Sequences SGHTA (CDR1) and FQGNSA (CDR2) are obtained from the germline V gene. The CDR3, cysteine through phenylalanine, is 14 amino acids long. CDR3 DNA only is kept here, 42 bases in frame from base 1. The data were obtained in a study of regulatory T cells in long-lasting Graves disease (dated by TCRdb to the early 2020s). Looking at the study overall: Patients with newly diagnosed Graves' disease had been on antithyroid drugs for under 3 months. A total of around 35 samples underwent TCR sequencing, from around 13 patients with persistent Graves' disease and approximately 20 patients with newly diagnosed Graves' disease. The study was conducted in China and was registered as a clinical trial. Persistent Graves' disease patients were compared with newly diagnosed Graves' disease patients by peripheral blood TCR sequencing and RNA sequencing.

Beyond this particular receptor, the publication reports: A larger number of public clonotypes was shared among persistent patients (under 3,000) than among newly diagnosed patients (roughly 980). Lower TCR Shannon entropy and fewer highly expanded clones were observed in persistent Graves' disease patients than in newly diagnosed patients, which suggested clonal expansion. TRBV28, TRBJ1-2 and TRBJ2-5 were preferentially used in persistent disease, while TRBV20-1 and TRBJ2-1 were favored in newly diagnosed disease. As a limitation, the authors acknowledged that the small sample size may reduce accuracy. Sequencing and analysis were restricted to the TCR beta chain. Because the primary lesion, thyroid tissue, could not be accessed, the study looked at peripheral blood alone.

Explained via the paper, the time point label denotes: newly diagnosed GD, antithyroid drugs for less than 3 months. For both TCR sequencing and RNA sequencing, RNA was extracted from PBMCs in TRIzol. The diagnosis of Graves' disease was made according to American Thyroid Association guidelines. Patients were recruited from an endocrinology department in Xi'an, China. Each patient gave approximately 9.7 milliliters of peripheral blood, collected in an EDTA anticoagulant tube. Ficoll Paque Plus density gradient separation was used to isolate PBMCs, and no additional T cell sorting was done. RNA quality was checked with an Agilent 2100 Bioanalyzer and agarose gel, and concentration with a NanoDrop 2000. The protocol used for the library was multiplex PCR. The listed sequencing device is Illumina HiSeq 4000. CDR3 regions were amplified by Arm-PCR with iRepertoire HTBI primers to construct TCR beta libraries. Before sequencing, the PCR products underwent gel purification. Turning to the authors' computational methods: Gene usage analysis of CDR3 amino acid clonotypes relied on the 55 to 80 TRBV and over 13 TRBJ segments identified across samples. COPE and FqMerger were used to merge the filtered high-quality paired reads into contigs. BLAST was used to align contigs to IMGT TRBV, TRBD and TRBJ reference genes, and CDR3 was defined according to IMGT. Any clonotype with a frequency above 0.1% was classified as a highly expanded clone. Shannon entropy served as the measure of repertoire diversity, while the Gini coefficient captured V-J evenness. A clonotype was considered public if more than one individual shared it. The public reads were quality trimmed at Q25 with fastp and then assembled into clones with MiXCR by TCRdb, keeping productive beta chains. All rows with the same CDR3 protein become a single entry with the most common DNA and genes. TCRdb, not the original authors, processed these V and J calls. The sample table lists approximately 400,000 distinct CDR3 sequences, around 15% of them with a count of one. Around a fifth of the sample rests with the top ten.

The receptor chain draws on TRBV7-2 and TRBJ2-2; the D call could be TRBD1 or TRBD2, with each sharing 5 bases. The specimen was peripheral blood mononuclear cells (PBMCs), collected at new diagnosis, from a patient treated with antithyroid drugs. This sequence was found in a female donor with Graves disease. For the CDR3, the sequence is CASSPGTNTGELLF. The bases are TGTGCCAGCAGCCCCGGGACGAACACCGGGGAGCTGCTTTTT.